This T cell receptor beta chain was sequenced during a study of shared clonotypes between healthy human individuals. General study results and limits: The genetic and exposure-history diversity represented was limited by few donors.

Cells designated naive CD8 were CD45RO-negative and were positively selected for CCR7, with terminally differentiated effector memory CD45RA+ cells excluded. About this clone itself: Antigen unknown.

The repertoire was sequenced with immunoSEQ multiplex PCR; TCRdb's copy has only in-frame clones and lacks some. In the table there are roughly 2.1 million clones, just over 90% of which are singletons. This CDR3 is 16 amino acids long. V was clipped by 1 base and J by 2 bases; unmatched bases: 4. Germline CDR1 SQVTM, CDR2 ANQGSEA. The sequencing sample was made of naive CD8+ T cells from PBMCs. The rearrangement joins TRBV29-1 to TRBJ2-1; TRBD2 aligns across 11 bases. The receptor was isolated from a man younger than 30 in good health. Some clones in this sample may be carry-over from other donors' samples. The CDR3, as DNA: TGCAGCGTTGAAGGTTTGACTAGCGGGGCCTACAATGAGCAGTTCTTC. It encodes CSVEGLTSGAYNEQFF.